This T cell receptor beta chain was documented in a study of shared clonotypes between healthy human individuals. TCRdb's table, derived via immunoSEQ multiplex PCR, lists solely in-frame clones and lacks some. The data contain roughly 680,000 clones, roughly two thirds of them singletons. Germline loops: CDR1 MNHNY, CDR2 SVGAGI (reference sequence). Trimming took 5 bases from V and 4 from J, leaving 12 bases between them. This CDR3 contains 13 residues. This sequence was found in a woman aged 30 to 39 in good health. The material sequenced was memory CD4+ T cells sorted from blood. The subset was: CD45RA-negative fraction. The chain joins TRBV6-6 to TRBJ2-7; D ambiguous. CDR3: CASSTGDVYEQYF. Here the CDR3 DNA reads TGTGCCAGCAGTACCGGAGACGTGTACGAGCAGTACTTC.